The 32 T cell receptor beta chains in this list originate from one sample, sequenced in a study of cytomegalovirus exposure and HLA in healthy donors. The PCR contained 60 Vbeta and 13 Jbeta primers. Assay used: immunoSEQ multiplex PCR; TCRdb lists only in-frame clones, some missing. The sample holds around 250,000 clones, 80% to 85% seen once. The source material was PBMCs. The receptors come from a woman aged 55-69 years in good health and CMV-seropositive.

The CDR3 DNA reads as TGCGCCAGCAGCCATGCGGACAGGGGAGCCAAAAACATTCAGTACTTC. Translated: CASSHADRGAKNIQYF. The V call is TRBV4-1, the J call TRBJ2-4; 9 bases are a match to TRBD1. With V trimmed by 3 bases and J by 0 bases, 3 bases remained unmatched. The V gene's germline CDR1 is MGHRA and CDR2 YSYEKL. The CDR3 runs to 16 residues.

Concerning this clone: The junction and the germline gene differ at one end; a read error may be behind it. V is TRBV7-9 and J is TRBJ2-7; a possible D gene is TRBD2 (5 bases). This CDR3 is built from 14 residues. Germline V CDR1 and CDR2: SEHNR, FQNEAQ (reference sequence). CDR3: CSSSFGVRTYEQYF. The DNA of the CDR3 is TGTTCCAGCAGCTTCGGGGTCAGAACCTACGAGCAGTACTTC.

This sequence joins TRBV11-3 and TRBJ2-2; 12 nucleotides align to TRBD2. Per germline, CDR1 SGHNT and CDR2 YENEEA. J gave up 7 bases and V 5 bases, and 5 bases lay outside the gene matches. The CDR3 consists of 15 residues. This CDR3 reads CASSDLAGGIGELFF. CDR3 in DNA: TGTGCCAGCAGCGATCTAGCGGGAGGGATCGGGGAGCTGTTTTTT. Using reference TRBV11-3 and TRBJ2-2 for the parts outside the CDR3, the full variable domain is EAGVVQSPRYKIIEKKQPVAFWCNPISGHNTLYWYLQNLGQGPELLIRYENEEAVDDSQLPKDRFSAERLKGVDSTLKIQPAELGDSAVYLCASSDLAGGIGELFFGEGSRLTVL.

The chain links TRBV28 to TRBJ1-5; D gene uncertain. The CDR3 runs 13 residues. The germline CDR1 and CDR2 sequences are MDHEN and SYDVKM. V was cut by 3 bases and J by 3 bases, with 6 bases left in between. The CDR3 loop is CASSFWANQPQHF. The CDR3 DNA is TGTGCCAGCAGTTTTTGGGCCAATCAGCCCCAGCATTTT.

The sample holds a few counts of this clone. V gene TRBV7-9 combines with J gene TRBJ1-4, with 11 bases fitting TRBD1. Germline trimming cut 0 bases from V and 8 bases from J; bases unmatched to any gene: 8. CDR1 and CDR2 (germline): SEHNR, FQNEAQ (reference sequence). The CDR3 totals 17 residues. Written as DNA, the CDR3 is TGTGCCAGCAGCTTAGCGGGAAGTGGGACAGGGGGAGAAAAACTGTTTTTT. It is translated as CASSLAGSGTGGEKLFF. Full variable domain (missing parts from reference TRBV7-9 and TRBJ1-4): DTGVSQNPRHKITKRGQNVTFRCDPISEHNRLYWYRQTLGQGPEFLTYFQNEAQLEKSRLLSDRFSAERPKGSFSTLEIQRTEQGDSAMYLCASSLAGSGTGGEKLFFGSGTQLSVL.

This chain joins TRBV2 and TRBJ2-7; D ambiguous. V lost 7 bases and J 3 bases, leaving 10 bases between the germline ends. CDR1 and CDR2 from the germline V gene are SNHLY and FYNNEI. The CDR3 has 12 amino acids. CDR3 residues: CASTSHSYEQYF. CDR3 DNA: TGTGCCAGCACATCCCACAGCTACGAGCAGTACTTC.

The CDR3 DNA reads as TGTGCCAGCAGTGAAATGCTAGCCTCCTACAATGAGCAGTTCTTC. Its translation: CASSEMLASYNEQFF. This rearrangement joins TRBV6-1 to TRBJ2-1; perhaps TRBD2 as D (5 bases). Germline loops: CDR1 MNHNS, CDR2 SASEGT. V was trimmed by 2 bases and J by 0 bases, leaving 8 bases between them. CDR3 length: 15 residues.

The CDR3 sequence is CASSLTGQGATEAFF. The CDR3, as DNA: TGTGCCAGCAGCTTGACGGGACAGGGAGCCACTGAAGCTTTCTTT. The genes are TRBV5-5 and TRBJ1-1; the match to TRBD1 covers 9 bases. V gave up 1 base and J gave up 4 bases; unmatched junction bases: 5. Germline CDR1 SGHKS, CDR2 YYEKEE (reference sequence). The CDR3 is 15 residues long.

On this clone itself: At one of its ends the junction is not consistent with the germline gene, which may arise from a read error. The sample carries other DNA sequences with the same CDR3. The chain combines TRBV12-5 with TRBJ2-2, with D tentatively TRBD2 (7 bases). The germline CDR1 and CDR2 sequences are LGHNT and FRNRAP. CDR3 length: 13 residues. The CDR3 DNA is TGTGCTACCGGGGGGCAAAACACCGGGGAACTGTTTTTT. Translated: CATGGQNTGELFF.

This clone showed up just once. The gene calls are TRBV18 and TRBJ2-3; 7 bases align to TRBD2. The ends lost 0 bases at V and 2 bases at J; junction bases unmatched: 8. This CDR3 has 17 amino acids. The germline V gene has CDR1 KGHSH and CDR2 LQKENI. The CDR3 DNA is TGTGCCAGCTCACCACCGGGAGGGAATGCCCTCACAGATACGCAGTATTTT. It codes for CASSPPGGNALTDTQYF.

The gene calls are TRBV7-3 and TRBJ1-1; D is undetermined. Per germline, CDR1 SGHTA and CDR2 FQGTGA. Trimming removed 3 bases at V and 1 base at J, with 6 bases between. This CDR3 has 13 amino acids. CDR3 in DNA: TGTGCCAGCAGCTTTCGGGGGAACACTGAAGCTTTCTTT. It encodes CASSFRGNTEAFF.

The gene calls are TRBV5-5 and TRBJ2-5; 8 bases align to TRBD1. Germline V gene sequence: CDR1 SGHKS, CDR2 YYEKEE (reference sequence). This CDR3 comprises 14 residues. The V segment lost 6 bases and the J segment 2 bases; nucleotides outside the gene matches: 6. CDR3 protein: CASNRRDRQETQYF. The DNA for the CDR3 is TGTGCCAGCAACCGCCGGGACAGGCAAGAGACCCAGTACTTC.

The chain links TRBV2 to TRBJ2-5; D possibly corresponds to TRBD1 (6 bases). The germline V and J ends were trimmed by 5 bases and 7 bases, with 14 bases remaining between them. The CDR3 covers 13 residues. Germline V gene sequence: CDR1 SNHLY, CDR2 FYNNEI. In DNA, the CDR3 is TGTGCCAGCAGTTCGACACCCAGGGGGACCCAGTACTTC. Protein sequence: CASSSTPRGTQYF.

Regarding this clone: Compared with germline, one end of the junction differs, possibly owing to a read error. The sample contains more than one DNA sequence encoding this CDR3. The genes are TRBV10-3 and TRBJ1-1; TRBD1 aligns across 7 bases. Per the germline V gene, CDR1 is ENHRY and CDR2 is SYGVKD. CDR3 length: 13 residues. The CDR3 nucleotides are TGTGCCATCAGTGAGACAGGGGCCTTTGAAGCCTTCTTT. It yields the protein CAISETGAFEAFF.

The chain uses TRBV6-5 and TRBJ1-4, with D uncertain. There are 14 residues in the CDR3. V gave up 6 bases and J gave up 8 bases, with 16 bases separating them. Looked up from germline, CDR1 is MNHEY and CDR2 is SVGAGI. CDR3 in DNA: TGTGCCAGCAGCCCGACTGCCGGAACCGAAAAACTGTTTTTT. Translated, it gives CASSPTAGTEKLFF.

This chain joins TRBV12-5 and TRBJ2-3; D remains unclear. Germline V gives CDR1 LGHNT, CDR2 FRNRAP. The length of the CDR3 is 17 residues. V was cut by 1 base and J by 0 bases, with 14 bases left in between. Here the CDR3 reads CASGLAGSTTSTDTQYF. The CDR3 DNA reads as TGTGCTAGTGGTTTGGCCGGGTCCACAACTAGCACAGATACGCAGTATTTT.

The rearrangement links TRBV11-3 to TRBJ2-2; maybe TRBD2 (6 bases). The CDR3 has 15 amino acids. Germline CDR1 and CDR2: SGHNT and YENEEA. With 1 base removed from V and 4 bases from J, the gap between germline ends came to 10 bases. CDR3 residues: CASSLVQGGTGELFF. In DNA form, the CDR3 reads TGTGCCAGCAGCTTAGTTCAGGGAGGCACCGGGGAGCTGTTTTTT.

V gene TRBV6-4 combines with J gene TRBJ2-3; 11 nucleotides align to TRBD2. The germline V gene has CDR1 MRHNA and CDR2 SNTAGT. This CDR3 has 14 amino acids. The V gene end was trimmed by 5 bases and the J gene end by 6 bases; junction bases not matched to a gene: 4. CDR3 residues: CASSTSGGSDTQYF. The CDR3 coding sequence is TGTGCCAGCAGTACTAGCGGGGGCTCGGATACGCAGTATTTT.

The chain has TRBV27 and TRBJ1-6; D is uncertain. CDR1 and CDR2 (germline): MNHEY, SMNVEV (reference sequence). V lost 6 bases, J lost 6 bases, and 9 bases lay in between. This CDR3 contains 13 residues. CDR3 protein: CASSPWLNSPLHF. CDR3 nucleotide sequence: TGTGCCAGCAGCCCGTGGCTTAATTCACCCCTCCACTTT.

There are a few counts of this clone. The chain joins TRBV5-1 to TRBJ2-3; 12 nucleotides line up with TRBD2. The J segment lost 0 bases and the V segment lost 3 bases, leaving 2 bases of the junction unmatched. Germline V gives CDR1 SGHRS, CDR2 YFSETQ. The CDR3 loop spans 16 amino acids. The CDR3 coding sequence is TGCGCCAGCAGCTCCGGGACTAGCGGGAGCACAGATACGCAGTATTTT. Translating it yields CASSSGTSGSTDTQYF.

J is TRBJ2-7 and V is TRBV10-3; 7 nucleotides align to TRBD1. Losses at the gene ends were 8 bases for V and 0 bases for J; bases not matched to a gene: 4. This CDR3 is built from 13 residues. Germline loops: CDR1 ENHRY, CDR2 SYGVKD. The CDR3 region has the DNA TGTGCCATCTCGGGACAGAGCTCCTACGAGCAGTACTTC. It specifies CAISGQSSYEQYF.

The chain has TRBV6-4 and TRBJ2-7, with TRBD2 matching over 12 bases. This CDR3 is 16 amino acids long. Germline V CDR1 and CDR2: MRHNA, SNTAGT. V shed 4 bases, J shed 7 bases, and the junction held 11 bases outside the gene matches. For the CDR3, the DNA is TGTGCCAGCAGTGTTACTAGCGGGAGGCACTTATGGGAGCAGTACTTC. Amino acids: CASSVTSGRHLWEQYF.

The chain uses TRBV29-1 and TRBJ1-2; perhaps TRBD1 as D (5 bases). Germline CDR1 SQVTM, CDR2 ANQGSEA. The CDR3 length is 10 residues. For the CDR3, the DNA is TGCTCCGCGGGGGACTATGGCTACACCTTC. It yields the protein CSAGDYGYTF.

In this sample, this clone turned up a few times. V and J are TRBV27 and TRBJ2-2; the match to TRBD2 covers 13 bases. CDR3 length equals 16 residues. V shed 9 bases and J 7 bases; nucleotides not matched to a gene: 11. Germline CDR1 and CDR2: MNHEY and SMNVEV (reference sequence). The CDR3 spells CASDTSGRAGDGELFF. CDR3 sequence (DNA): TGTGCCAGTGATACTAGCGGGAGGGCCGGGGACGGGGAGCTGTTTTTT.

CDR3 sequence (DNA): TGTGCCAGCAGCTTAGGCGGACTAGCGGGAGGATACGAGCAGTACTTC. Amino acid sequence: CASSLGGLAGGYEQYF. The chain combines TRBV11-1 with TRBJ2-7, with 14 bases matching TRBD2. This CDR3 spans 16 amino acids. Germline loops: CDR1 SGHAT, CDR2 FQDESV (reference sequence). V gave up 1 base and J gave up 4 bases; unmatched junction bases: 3.

V is TRBV5-1 and J is TRBJ2-7, with 7 bases identical to TRBD2. CDR3 length: 15 amino acids. Germline CDR1 and CDR2: SGHRS and YFSETQ. The J segment lost 4 bases and the V segment lost 3 bases, leaving 10 bases of the junction unmatched. The CDR3 nucleotides are TGCGCCAGCAGCTCTCTAGCGGAAAGAGCTTACGAGCAGTACTTC. Its protein is CASSSLAERAYEQYF.

The rearrangement links TRBV4-2 to TRBJ2-1; 9 bases fit TRBD2. The germline CDR1 and CDR2 sequences are LGHNA and YNFKEQ. The CDR3 is 17 residues long. The trim removed 4 bases at V and 6 bases at J, leaving 13 bases unmatched. CDR3 nucleotide sequence: TGTGCCAGCAGCCGAGACGGCGGGGCTAGCGGGACCAATGAGCAGTTCTTC. Its translation: CASSRDGGASGTNEQFF.

This chain connects TRBV6-5 to TRBJ1-3; 11 bases match TRBD1. Losses at the gene ends were 6 bases for V and 3 bases for J; bases not matched to a gene: 4. The CDR3 runs 15 residues. The germline V gene has CDR1 MNHEY and CDR2 SVGAGI. DNA of the CDR3: TGTGCCAGCAGCCGGACAGGGGGCAGTGGAAACACCATATATTTT. Protein sequence: CASSRTGGSGNTIYF.

This clone has just one count. This chain links TRBV5-1 with TRBJ2-7; 7 bases align to TRBD1. The length of the CDR3 is 15 residues. Germline V gives CDR1 SGHRS, CDR2 YFSETQ. Trimming removed 4 bases from V and 2 bases from J; junction bases left unmatched: 9. CDR3 DNA: TGCGCCAGCAGCCCGAGACAGGGAAGGACCTACGAGCAGTACTTC. This encodes CASSPRQGRTYEQYF.

The rearrangement uses TRBV9 and TRBJ1-4; D not certain. With 0 bases removed from V and 6 bases from J, the gap between germline ends came to 18 bases. This CDR3 spans 17 amino acids. CDR1 and CDR2 from the germline V gene are SGDLS and YYNGEE. Here the CDR3 DNA reads TGTGCCAGCAGCGTAGGCACTTTGGGAGGAGAGGATGAAAAACTGTTTTTT. Its translation is CASSVGTLGGEDEKLFF.

This clone turned up a few times. V and J are TRBV4-1 and TRBJ1-5, with D perhaps matching TRBD1 (6 bases). The germline V and J ends were trimmed by 2 bases and 9 bases, with 14 bases remaining between them. The CDR3 runs to 14 residues. Germline-derived CDR1 and CDR2 are MGHRA and YSYEKL. CDR3 bases: TGCGCCAGCAGCCAACAACGACAGGAATGGCCCCAGCATTTT. This sequence encodes CASSQQRQEWPQHF.

J is TRBJ1-4 and V is TRBV25-1; D is unresolved. V was cut by 2 bases and J by 8 bases, with 9 bases left in between. The CDR3 runs to 13 residues. Germline CDR1 reads MGHDK; CDR2 reads SYGVNS. The CDR3 region has the DNA TGTGCCAGCAGTGAAGGACGAGGGGAAAAACTGTTTTTT. This sequence encodes CASSEGRGEKLFF. The full variable domain, rest sourced from reference TRBV25-1 and TRBJ1-4, is EADIYQTPRYLVIGTGKKITLECSQTMGHDKMYWYQQDPGMELHLIHYSYGVNSTEKGDLSSESTVSRIRTEHFPLTLESARPSHTSQYLCASSEGRGEKLFFGSGTQLSVL.